This T cell receptor beta chain was observed in a study of CD8 T cells in Susac syndrome. Overall study context: When their blood was taken, the Susac syndrome patients had either not yet had any therapy, were taking corticosteroids, or were taking intravenous immunoglobulin alone. Study results and caveats: The study conceded that relatively few individuals underwent its TCR sequencing and HLA analysis.

V was cut by 0 bases and J by 1 base, with 10 bases left in between. The CDR3 has 15 residues. Germline V gene data show CDR1 as ENHRY and CDR2 as SYGVKD. Patients with Susac syndrome showed fulfilment of recently defined diagnostic criteria for definite or probable disease. Comments on this clonotype: Its matching antigen is unknown.

RNA was extracted with the RNeasy kit, and a quantity of about 0.45 to 1 ug was reverse transcribed using random hexamers. TCRdb used MiXCR to reprocess the immunoSEQ multiplex PCR reads, holding one entry per CDR3 protein. The sample has roughly 180,000 distinct CDR3 sequences; around 94% are singletons. Sequencing used CD4+ T cells from PBMCs. The V call is TRBV10-3, the J call TRBJ2-7, with D perhaps matching TRBD1 (7 bases). The receptor's source is a human donor with Susac syndrome. The CDR3 sequence is CAISESPGGSYEQYF. CDR3 sequence (DNA): TGTGCCATCAGTGAGTCCCCAGGGGGGTCCTACGAGCAGTACTTC.